Listed below are T cell receptor beta chains from one sample, sequenced in a study of blood T cell repertoires in COVID-19. Profiling relied on immunoSEQ multiplex PCR, and the TCRdb table lists in-frame clones only, not all of them. The sample records about 130,000 clones, around 80% being singletons. The sequenced material came from PBMCs or T cells enriched from blood (not recorded which). The receptors originated from a woman aged 45-59 years who had recovered from COVID-19. Each CDR3 is given with its conserved first and last residue. Each record gives: J gene, D gene, V gene, CDR3 protein. D genes are given only for firm matches.

j_gene: TRBJ2-3
d_gene: TRBD2
v_gene: TRBV18
CDR3aa: CASSPTLAGGSTDTQYF

j_gene: TRBJ2-1
d_gene: TRBD2
v_gene: TRBV11-1
CDR3aa: CASSPGLAGGRDEQFF

j_gene: TRBJ2-1
d_gene: TRBD1
v_gene: TRBV7-9
CDR3aa: CASSSGQGDYNEQFF

j_gene: TRBJ1-1
d_gene: TRBD1
v_gene: TRBV11-2
CDR3aa: CASSYRRDRSEAFF

j_gene: TRBJ1-1
d_gene: NA
v_gene: TRBV28
CDR3aa: CASSKRPEAFF

j_gene: TRBJ2-3
d_gene: NA
v_gene: TRBV7-2
CDR3aa: CASSLISTSDTQYF

j_gene: TRBJ2-1
d_gene: TRBD1
v_gene: TRBV2
CDR3aa: CASRRDRVISGYNEQFF

j_gene: TRBJ2-3
d_gene: NA
v_gene: TRBV28
CDR3aa: CASSPISWTARADTQYF

j_gene: TRBJ2-1
d_gene: TRBD2
v_gene: TRBV27
CDR3aa: CASRSPGTRIQNEQFF

j_gene: TRBJ1-1
d_gene: NA
v_gene: TRBV6-1
CDR3aa: CASSDRGLAFF

j_gene: TRBJ1-5
d_gene: NA
v_gene: TRBV19
CDR3aa: CASQPYRDQPQHF

j_gene: TRBJ1-5
d_gene: TRBD1
v_gene: TRBV5-7
CDR3aa: CASSPQGWNQPQHF

j_gene: TRBJ2-6
d_gene: TRBD1
v_gene: TRBV12-3/TRBV12-4
CDR3aa: CASQGAGANVLTF

j_gene: TRBJ1-2
d_gene: TRBD1
v_gene: TRBV7-8
CDR3aa: CASRSGTVRNYGYTF

j_gene: TRBJ1-1
d_gene: TRBD1
v_gene: TRBV6-5
CDR3aa: CASSYSTGEAFF

j_gene: TRBJ2-2
d_gene: NA
v_gene: TRBV14
CDR3aa: CVSSQEIRAATGNTGELFF

j_gene: TRBJ1-1
d_gene: NA
v_gene: TRBV18
CDR3aa: CASSPRQVMNTEAFF

j_gene: TRBJ1-3
d_gene: NA
v_gene: TRBV2
CDR3aa: CASSPQGGAAGNTIYF

j_gene: TRBJ2-5
d_gene: TRBD2
v_gene: TRBV6-5
CDR3aa: CASARGTSAGETQYF

j_gene: TRBJ1-5
d_gene: TRBD1
v_gene: TRBV24-1
CDR3aa: CATSDADGTGYQPQHF

j_gene: TRBJ2-5
d_gene: TRBD1
v_gene: TRBV6-6
CDR3aa: CASSLDRGLQETQYF

j_gene: TRBJ1-4
d_gene: NA
v_gene: TRBV19
CDR3aa: CASSIGSGSEKLFF

j_gene: TRBJ1-1
d_gene: NA
v_gene: TRBV3-1/TRBV3-2
CDR3aa: CASSQDLEGVNAEAFF

j_gene: TRBJ1-1
d_gene: NA
v_gene: TRBV5-8
CDR3aa: CASSWRTGAEAFF

j_gene: TRBJ2-7
d_gene: NA
v_gene: TRBV4-2
CDR3aa: CASSQVLGYSYEQYF

j_gene: TRBJ1-2
d_gene: TRBD1
v_gene: TRBV19
CDR3aa: CASSIVQGGLGYTF

j_gene: TRBJ1-4
d_gene: TRBD1
v_gene: TRBV5-1
CDR3aa: CASSRDRGAEKLFF

j_gene: TRBJ1-6
d_gene: NA
v_gene: TRBV3-1/TRBV3-2
CDR3aa: CASSPLVVTVNSPLHF

j_gene: TRBJ2-5
d_gene: NA
v_gene: TRBV6-2/TRBV6-3
CDR3aa: CASSYNRWTGAQYF

j_gene: TRBJ2-1
d_gene: TRBD1
v_gene: TRBV10-3
CDR3aa: CAIGGGTGAPSNEQFF

j_gene: TRBJ1-1
d_gene: TRBD1
v_gene: TRBV2
CDR3aa: CASSERGLTEAFF

j_gene: TRBJ1-6
d_gene: NA
v_gene: TRBV27
CDR3aa: CASRLTRGQGGSPLHF

j_gene: TRBJ1-2
d_gene: NA
v_gene: TRBV9
CDR3aa: CASSVVSANYGYTF

j_gene: TRBJ2-7
d_gene: NA
v_gene: TRBV5-4
CDR3aa: CASTDRDKASYEQYF

j_gene: TRBJ2-3
d_gene: TRBD2
v_gene: TRBV10-1
CDR3aa: CASSDSGGLDPDTQYF

j_gene: TRBJ2-2
d_gene: TRBD1
v_gene: TRBV5-8
CDR3aa: CASSFWTGETGELFF

j_gene: TRBJ1-2
d_gene: NA
v_gene: TRBV18
CDR3aa: CASSPLARPEGVGNYGYTF

j_gene: TRBJ1-4
d_gene: TRBD1
v_gene: TRBV7-7
CDR3aa: CASSLAGGRHEKLFF

j_gene: TRBJ1-3
d_gene: NA
v_gene: TRBV24-1
CDR3aa: CATMSHIGNTIYF

j_gene: TRBJ2-5
d_gene: NA
v_gene: TRBV9
CDR3aa: CASSPDSLQETQYF

j_gene: TRBJ2-3
d_gene: TRBD2
v_gene: TRBV20-1
CDR3aa: CSASTSGGTTSTDTQYF

j_gene: TRBJ2-5
d_gene: NA
v_gene: TRBV7-9
CDR3aa: CASSPEGGLGVGETQYF

j_gene: TRBJ2-4
d_gene: NA
v_gene: TRBV11-2
CDR3aa: CASSLPKAGWDIQYF

j_gene: TRBJ1-3
d_gene: TRBD1
v_gene: TRBV15
CDR3aa: CATSRELGGRGNTIYF

j_gene: TRBJ1-5
d_gene: NA
v_gene: TRBV5-6
CDR3aa: CASSFRLKSNQPQHF

j_gene: TRBJ1-4
d_gene: TRBD1
v_gene: TRBV5-1
CDR3aa: CASSDGQGAGEKLFF

j_gene: TRBJ1-1
d_gene: NA
v_gene: TRBV11-2
CDR3aa: CASSLHTLNTEAFF

j_gene: TRBJ1-2
d_gene: NA
v_gene: TRBV19
CDR3aa: CASLTERHGYTF

j_gene: TRBJ1-2
d_gene: NA
v_gene: TRBV5-4
CDR3aa: CASSFEAGFYGYTF

j_gene: TRBJ1-4
d_gene: TRBD1
v_gene: TRBV5-1
CDR3aa: CASSGQGTNEKLFF

j_gene: TRBJ2-3
d_gene: TRBD1
v_gene: TRBV9
CDR3aa: CASSAGQASGDTQYF

j_gene: TRBJ1-4
d_gene: TRBD1
v_gene: TRBV18
CDR3aa: CASSIRTGLREKLFF

j_gene: TRBJ2-7
d_gene: NA
v_gene: TRBV7-2
CDR3aa: CASSLAYYEQYF

j_gene: TRBJ2-5
d_gene: NA
v_gene: TRBV2
CDR3aa: CASKEWGETQYF

j_gene: TRBJ1-1
d_gene: TRBD1
v_gene: TRBV28
CDR3aa: CASKRPGTGGGEAFF

j_gene: TRBJ2-7
d_gene: NA
v_gene: TRBV28
CDR3aa: CASSSATGYPYEQYF

j_gene: TRBJ2-7
d_gene: NA
v_gene: TRBV27
CDR3aa: CASSPRRGGTYEQYF

j_gene: TRBJ1-2
d_gene: NA
v_gene: TRBV11-1
CDR3aa: CASSLSRGANYGYTF

j_gene: TRBJ1-2
d_gene: NA
v_gene: TRBV19
CDR3aa: CASSIEAGGYTF